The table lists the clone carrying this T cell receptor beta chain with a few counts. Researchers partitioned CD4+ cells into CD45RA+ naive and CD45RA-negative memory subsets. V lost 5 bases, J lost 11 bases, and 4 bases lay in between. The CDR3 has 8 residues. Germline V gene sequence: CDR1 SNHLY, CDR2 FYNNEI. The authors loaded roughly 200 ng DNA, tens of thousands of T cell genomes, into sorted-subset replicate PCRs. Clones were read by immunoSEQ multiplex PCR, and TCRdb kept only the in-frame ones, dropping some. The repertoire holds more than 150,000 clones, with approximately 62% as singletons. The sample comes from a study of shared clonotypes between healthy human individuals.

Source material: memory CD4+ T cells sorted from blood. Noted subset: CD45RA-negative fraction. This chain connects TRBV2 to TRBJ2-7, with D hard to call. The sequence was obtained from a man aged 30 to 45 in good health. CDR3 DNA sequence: TGTGCCAGCAGTCGAGAGTACTTC. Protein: CASSREYF.